These 18 T cell receptor beta chains were sequenced from one sample in a study of T-cell reconstitution after alpha-beta-depleted transplantation in children. It was with unique molecular identifiers that the TCRbeta library was prepared. TCRdb reanalysed the PCR reads using MiXCR and keeps one entry per CDR3 protein. Found here are around 210,000 distinct CDR3 sequences, approximately 6.9% of them singletons; the top ten hold just over 5.5%. This sample comprised PBMCs, obtained before TCRalphabeta/CD19-depleted stem cell transplant. Receptors originate from a boy younger than 10 with acute lymphoblastic leukemia, due to receive a stem cell transplant.

This clonotype was seen repeatedly, ten times or more. The CDR3 reads CATSRRARTSGGENEQFF. Written as DNA, the CDR3 is TGTGCCACCAGCAGGAGGGCCCGAACTAGCGGGGGGGAAAATGAGCAGTTCTTC. The rearrangement links TRBV15 to TRBJ2-1, with 13 bases lining up with TRBD2. This CDR3 is 18 amino acids long. The ends lost 3 bases at V and 7 bases at J; junction bases unmatched: 12. Germline CDR1 reads LNHNV; CDR2 reads YYDKDF (reference sequence).

This clonotype was recorded a few times. V and J are TRBV20-1 and TRBJ1-5; D may be TRBD1 (6 bases). The CDR3 length is 15 residues. The V end lost 1 base, the J end lost 3 bases, and 13 bases lay between the germline ends. Germline-derived CDR1 and CDR2 are DFQATT and SNEGSKA (reference sequence). CDR3 sequence: CSARASQGNNQPQHF. CDR3 in DNA: TGCAGTGCTAGAGCGTCACAGGGTAACAATCAGCCCCAGCATTTT.

In its sample, this clonotype was seen a few times. The rearrangement joins TRBV20-1 to TRBJ2-7, with no clear D. Trimming took off 6 bases at V and 3 bases at J, with 9 bases between the two ends. Germline loops: CDR1 DFQATT, CDR2 SNEGSKA (reference sequence). The CDR3 consists of 11 residues. For the CDR3, the DNA is TGCAGTGCCCGTTGGCTCTACGAGCAGTACTTC. It yields the protein CSARWLYEQYF.

This clonotype was counted at least ten times. The V call is TRBV6-5, the J call TRBJ1-1; D is perhaps TRBD1 (5 bases). CDR1 MNHEY and CDR2 SVGAGI come from the germline V gene. Trimming took 5 bases from V and 11 from J, leaving 18 bases between them. The CDR3 is 13 amino acids. The CDR3 here is CASSTYSGTTAFF. The CDR3, as DNA: TGTGCCAGCAGTACATACTCCGGGACTACGGCTTTCTTT.

This clonotype was observed many times. CDR3 sequence: CASSTSGGPRDEQFF. The CDR3 DNA follows: TGTGCCAGCAGCACCAGCGGGGGCCCTAGGGATGAGCAGTTCTTC. This chain connects TRBV7-2 to TRBJ2-1, with 8 bases fitting TRBD2. Germline V gene sequence: CDR1 SGHTA, CDR2 FQGNSA. The length of the CDR3 is 15 residues. J lost 8 bases, V lost 5 bases, and 11 bases had no gene match.

The chain couples TRBV4-2 to TRBJ2-5; 9 bases match TRBD1. The V gene's germline CDR1 is LGHNA and CDR2 YNFKEQ. With 4 bases clipped from V and 9 bases from J, the junction kept 15 bases outside the gene matches. The CDR3 runs to 16 residues. CDR3 residues: CASSPGLRDRVNAQYF. DNA for the CDR3: TGTGCCAGCAGCCCCGGGCTCCGGGACAGGGTGAATGCCCAGTACTTC.

The sample holds a few counts of this clonotype. CDR3 protein: CASRSPQRSQETQYF. The CDR3 DNA reads TGCGCCAGCAGGTCCCCGCAAAGGTCCCAAGAGACCCAGTACTTC. The chain carries TRBV5-1 and TRBJ2-5; no reliable D call. The V end lost 5 bases, the J end lost 1 base, and 15 bases lay between the germline ends. The CDR3 extends over 15 amino acids. The germline V gene has CDR1 SGHRS and CDR2 YFSETQ.

This clonotype was observed many times. V usage is TRBV15 and J usage is TRBJ2-1, with D hard to call. Trimming took 0 bases from V and 16 from J, leaving 19 bases between them. Germline V gene sequence: CDR1 LNHNV, CDR2 YYDKDF (reference sequence). The CDR3 has 14 amino acids. The CDR3 protein is CATSREDANSNGFF. CDR3 DNA sequence: TGTGCCACCAGCAGAGAGGACGCGAACTCTAATGGTTTCTTC.

This clonotype was recorded many times. The chain uses TRBV29-1 and TRBJ2-4, with 9 bases identical to TRBD1. The germline V gene encodes CDR1 SQVTM and CDR2 ANQGSEA. J gave up 7 bases and V 2 bases, and 3 bases lay outside the gene matches. The CDR3 covers 13 residues. CDR3 loop: CSVETGGTNIQYF. CDR3 in DNA: TGCAGCGTTGAAACAGGGGGCACGAACATTCAGTACTTC.

Ten or more counts support this clonotype. This sequence joins TRBV6-5 and TRBJ2-2; TRBD2 matches at 10 bases. The V gene end was trimmed by 7 bases and the J gene end by 6 bases; junction bases not matched to a gene: 5. This CDR3 is 14 amino acids long. Germline V gives CDR1 MNHEY, CDR2 SVGAGI. In nucleotides, the CDR3 is TGTGCCAGCAAACTAGCGGGACTAGCCGGGGAGCTGTTTTTT. This sequence encodes CASKLAGLAGELFF.

This clonotype was recorded at least ten times. The V gene is TRBV7-2, the J gene TRBJ2-7; D may be TRBD1 or TRBD2 (5 bases each). Germline V gene sequence: CDR1 SGHTA, CDR2 FQGNSA. The CDR3 sequence is 16 residues long. Trimming stripped 3 bases from V and 5 bases from J, with 20 bases between. For the CDR3, the DNA is TGTGCCAGCAGCTTTGGGGGAAACGGAGGATCGGACGAGCAGTACTTC. This translates into CASSFGGNGGSDEQYF. The entire variable domain, with the rest obtained from reference TRBV7-2 and TRBJ2-7, is as follows: GAGVSQSPSNKVTEKGKDVELRCDPISGHTALYWYRQSLGQGLEFLIYFQGNSAPDKSGLPSDRFSAERTGGSVSTLTIQRTQQEDSAVYLCASSFGGNGGSDEQYFGPGTRLTVT.

This clonotype was detected ten times or more. The chain recombines TRBV29-1 with TRBJ2-7; no firm D call. CDR1 is SQVTM, CDR2 ANQGSEA, per germline. The length of the CDR3 is 12 residues. The V gene lost 5 bases and the J gene lost 0 bases, with 8 bases spanning the gap. The CDR3 coding sequence is TGCAGCGTTAAACGCAGCTCCTACGAGCAGTACTTC. Translation: CSVKRSSYEQYF.

The V and J genes are TRBV5-1 and TRBJ2-1; unclear D gene. Trimming removed 0 bases from V and 6 bases from J, with 13 bases in between. This CDR3 contains 15 residues. Germline loops: CDR1 SGHRS, CDR2 YFSETQ. This CDR3 is CASSLVSADVNEQFF. CDR3 nucleotides: TGCGCCAGCAGCTTGGTGTCTGCGGATGTCAATGAGCAGTTCTTC.

This clonotype was detected ten times or more. The chain carries TRBV28 and TRBJ2-4; TRBD1 matches 7 bases. After removal of 6 bases from V and 6 bases from J, the junction contained 8 bases not matched to a gene. The CDR3 extends over 14 amino acids. Germline V gene lookup returns CDR1 MDHEN and CDR2 SYDVKM. In nucleotides, the CDR3 is TGTGCCAGCAGGGCTCGGGACAGTGGAAACATTCAGTACTTC. Translated: CASRARDSGNIQYF.

There are many counts of this clonotype. V usage is TRBV10-3 and J usage is TRBJ2-7; D might be TRBD2 (6 bases). The CDR3 length is 12 residues. Trimming took 5 bases from V and 4 from J, leaving 9 bases between them. Germline V lookup: CDR1 ENHRY, CDR2 SYGVKD. CDR3 residues: CAISRDFYEQYF. The DNA of the CDR3 is TGTGCCATCAGTAGGGACTTTTACGAGCAGTACTTC.

This clonotype was counted only a few times. The rearrangement links TRBV6-5 to TRBJ2-6; D is ambiguous. The CDR3 extends over 14 amino acids. Trimming shortened V by 4 bases and J by 0 bases, and 4 bases separated the two germline ends. CDR1 and CDR2 (germline): MNHEY, SVGAGI. CDR3 region: CASSSFSGANVLTF. The CDR3 DNA sequence: TGTGCCAGCAGTTCATTCTCTGGGGCCAACGTCCTGACTTTC.

This clonotype was counted many times. V and J are TRBV13 and TRBJ2-2; D unresolved. The CDR3 extends over 17 amino acids. V lost 0 bases, J lost 2 bases, and 13 bases lay in between. Germline CDR1 is PRHDT and CDR2 is FYEKMQ (reference sequence). CDR3 in DNA: TGTGCCAGCAGCTTAGGCCATTCGGACCCCAACACCGGGGAGCTGTTTTTT. Translating it yields CASSLGHSDPNTGELFF.

This clonotype has ten or more counts. V is TRBV5-1 and J is TRBJ2-4; 7 bases are shared with TRBD2. V trimming: 4 bases; J trimming: 6 bases; junction bases outside the gene matches: 13. CDR3 length: 16 amino acids. Germline CDR1 is SGHRS and CDR2 is YFSETQ. This CDR3 reads CASSQGMAGVGNIQYF. The CDR3 DNA sequence: TGCGCCAGCAGCCAAGGAATGGCGGGAGTGGGAAACATTCAGTACTTC.